This passage covers 27 T cell receptor beta chains from one sample sequenced in a study of read filtering for tumor transcriptome and immune sequencing. Molecular barcoded adaptors covering alpha/delta and beta/gamma chains were used on approximately 440 ng RNA. TCRdb processed the reads anew with MiXCR; each CDR3 protein has one entry. The data hold 94,000 or so distinct CDR3 sequences, with over 9% observed a single time. Sequencing was carried out using a population of CD138-negative cells sorted from bone marrow. The origin of the receptors is a donor at least 40 years old with multiple myeloma.

This clonotype was seen ten or more times. The rearrangement joins TRBV12-3 or TRBV12-4 to TRBJ1-1; possibly TRBD1 for D (6 bases). The CDR3 is 15 residues long. V lost 6 bases to trimming and J lost 4 bases, with 18 bases between them. CDR3 sequence: CASSLTSGVGTEAFF. CDR3 bases: TGTGCCAGCAGCCTCACCTCAGGGGTGGGCACTGAAGCTTTCTTT.

The sample holds one count of this clonotype. The J gene is TRBJ2-3, the V gene TRBV12-3 or TRBV12-4, with no clear D. The CDR3 extends over 12 amino acids. V was pared by 6 bases and J by 6 bases, with 10 bases between. The CDR3 nucleotides are TGTGCCAGCAGCGAAATAAGGGATACGCAGTATTTT. Protein: CASSEIRDTQYF.

This clonotype showed up many times. The chain recombines TRBV7-9 with TRBJ2-5; no clear D gene. The CDR3 is 14 amino acids. The germline V gene has CDR1 SEHNR and CDR2 FQNEAQ (reference sequence). V lost 3 bases to trimming and J lost 0 bases, with 8 bases between them. The CDR3 nucleotides read TGTGCCAGCAGCTTCTCTACGTACCAAGAGACCCAGTACTTC. Residues: CASSFSTYQETQYF.

This sequence joins TRBV5-1 and TRBJ2-2; TRBD1 agrees at 7 bases. Germline-derived CDR1 and CDR2 are SGHRS and YFSETQ. Losses at the gene ends were 5 bases for V and 1 base for J; bases not matched to a gene: 2. The CDR3 totals 14 residues. CDR3 nucleotide sequence: TGCGCCAGCAGGTGGACAGGGAACACCGGGGAGCTGTTTTTT. Encoded protein: CASRWTGNTGELFF. The full variable domain, completed using reference TRBV5-1 and TRBJ2-2, is KAGVTQTPRYLIKTRGQQVTLSCSPISGHRSVSWYQQTPGQGLQFLFEYFSETQRNKGNFPGRFSGRQFSNSRSEMNVSTLELGDSALYLCASRWTGNTGELFFGEGSRLTVL.

The rearrangement uses TRBV28 and TRBJ2-2; unclear D gene. The germline gives CDR1 MDHEN, CDR2 SYDVKM. This CDR3 has 16 residues. Trimming left V 1 base short and J 2 bases short, with 11 bases between. The CDR3 DNA follows: TGTGCCAGCAGTTTATTCAGCTCCTATAACACCGGGGAGCTGTTTTTT. This encodes CASSLFSSYNTGELFF.

This clonotype was counted at least ten times. The chain links TRBV13 to TRBJ2-1; D is perhaps TRBD2 (6 bases). Trimming shortened V by 3 bases and J by 4 bases, and 13 bases separated the two germline ends. The CDR3 loop spans 15 amino acids. CDR1 PRHDT and CDR2 FYEKMQ come from the germline V gene (reference sequence). CDR3 region: CASSFGGNLYNEQFF. In DNA form, the CDR3 reads TGTGCCAGCAGCTTTGGGGGGAACCTATACAATGAGCAGTTCTTC.

This clonotype was detected only a few times. The chain has TRBV29-1 and TRBJ2-7, with D possibly being TRBD2 (6 bases). This CDR3 is built from 13 residues. Trimming stripped 5 bases from V and 0 bases from J, with 11 bases between. Germline V gene data show CDR1 as SQVTM and CDR2 as ANQGSEA. The CDR3 DNA reads TGCAGCGTTAACGGGAGTATCTCCTACGAGCAGTACTTC. Its protein is CSVNGSISYEQYF.

The sample holds many counts of this clonotype. The rearrangement joins TRBV7-2 to TRBJ2-3; 11 bases are a match to TRBD2. This CDR3 is 21 amino acids long. The trim removed 0 bases at V and 4 bases at J, leaving 18 bases unmatched. CDR1 is SGHTA, CDR2 FQGNSA, per germline. In DNA, the CDR3 is TGTGCCAGCAGCTTAGCGCTTCGGGCGCGCACTAGCGGGAGTCCCGCAGATACGCAGTATTTT. This gives the protein CASSLALRARTSGSPADTQYF.

This clonotype was counted at least ten times. The chain has TRBV2 and TRBJ2-2; a possible D gene is TRBD1 (5 bases). The CDR3 length is 11 residues. Germline assignment: CDR1 SNHLY and CDR2 FYNNEI. The V gene lost 6 bases and the J gene lost 6 bases, with 5 bases spanning the gap. DNA for the CDR3: TGTGCCAGCAGAGGGGCCGGGGAGCTGTTTTTT. Encoded protein: CASRGAGELFF.

To note about this clonotype: A much larger clone sits a single nucleotide away, making a read error possible. This sequence joins TRBV5-1 and TRBJ2-5; D is possibly TRBD1 (6 bases). Germline CDR1 and CDR2: SGHRS and YFSETQ. The CDR3 length is 14 residues. This CDR3 reads CASSPIYREETQCF. CDR3 bases: TGCGCCAGCAGCCCCATATACAGGGAAGAGACCCAGTGCTTC.

This clonotype was detected ten times or more. This rearrangement joins TRBV5-1 to TRBJ2-1; TRBD2 matches at 11 bases. CDR1 is SGHRS and CDR2 is YFSETQ in the germline V gene. Germline trimming cut 3 bases from V and 6 bases from J; bases unmatched to any gene: 2. There are 14 residues in the CDR3. CDR3 sequence: CASSWGTSGNEQFF. DNA of the CDR3: TGCGCCAGCAGCTGGGGGACTAGCGGCAATGAGCAGTTCTTC.

Remarks on this clonotype: A much larger clone lies one base from this, so it may be a read error. The chain employs TRBV11-1 and TRBJ2-1; 10 nucleotides line up with TRBD2. This CDR3 has 15 amino acids. Germline V gene lookup returns CDR1 SGHAT and CDR2 FQDESV (reference sequence). The CDR3 DNA reads TGTGCCAGCAGAAAAACTAGCGGGAACGTCGGTGAGCGGTTCTTC. This sequence encodes CASRKTSGNVGERFF.

At least ten counts were recorded for this clonotype. The V call is TRBV18, the J call TRBJ2-1; TRBD2 agrees at 10 bases. CDR1 and CDR2 (germline): KGHSH, LQKENI. Trimming removed 6 bases from V and 6 bases from J; junction bases left unmatched: 11. This CDR3 is 16 amino acids long. The CDR3 coding sequence is TGTGCCAGCTCCCTTACACTAGCGGGAATCCCCAATGAGCAGTTCTTC. Its translation is CASSLTLAGIPNEQFF.

This clonotype was found many times. This rearrangement joins TRBV7-9 to TRBJ1-1; unclear D gene. Germline V gives CDR1 SEHNR, CDR2 FQNEAQ (reference sequence). CDR3 length: 14 amino acids. Trimming took off 4 bases at V and 1 base at J, with 10 bases between the two ends. In DNA, the CDR3 is TGTGCCAGCAGCTACCAACAACAGAACACTGAAGCTTTCTTT. This gives the protein CASSYQQQNTEAFF. The whole variable domain, remainder taken from reference TRBV7-9 and TRBJ1-1, is DTGVSQNPRHKITKRGQNVTFRCDPISEHNRLYWYRQTLGQGPEFLTYFQNEAQLEKSRLLSDRFSAERPKGSFSTLEIQRTEQGDSAMYLCASSYQQQNTEAFFGQGTRLTVV.

In its sample, this clonotype was seen many times. The CDR3 DNA reads TGCAGTGCTAGAGATCGACAGGTTCCCACTGAAGCTTTCTTT. This gives the protein CSARDRQVPTEAFF. V gene TRBV20-1 combines with J gene TRBJ1-1, with a possible D match to TRBD1 (6 bases). V gave up 0 bases and J gave up 4 bases, with 12 bases separating them. The germline V gene has CDR1 DFQATT and CDR2 SNEGSKA (reference sequence). The CDR3 loop spans 14 amino acids.

There are many counts of this clonotype. The gene calls are TRBV5-1 and TRBJ1-2, with 7 bases matching TRBD1. The CDR3 covers 15 residues. Germline V gene sequence: CDR1 SGHRS, CDR2 YFSETQ. With V trimmed by 4 bases and J by 4 bases, 10 bases remained unmatched. The CDR3 region has the DNA TGCGCCAGCAGCAAAGACAGGGTTGAGTCCTATGGCTACACCTTC. Translation gives CASSKDRVESYGYTF.

This clonotype came up many times. The rearrangement uses TRBV9 and TRBJ2-7, with 11 bases aligning to TRBD2. Germline V gives CDR1 SGDLS, CDR2 YYNGEE. This CDR3 has 16 amino acids. J gave up 0 bases and V 5 bases, and 7 bases lay outside the gene matches. CDR3: CASSPGTSGSSYEQYF. CDR3 bases: TGTGCCAGCAGTCCCGGGACTAGCGGAAGCTCCTACGAGCAGTACTTC.

There are many counts of this clonotype. This chain uses TRBV9 with TRBJ1-1; D is possibly TRBD1 (6 bases). This CDR3 spans 14 amino acids. Trimming removed 3 bases at V and 8 bases at J, with 17 bases between. In germline, CDR1 is SGDLS, CDR2 YYNGEE. The CDR3 DNA sequence: TGTGCCAGCAGCGCCTTCGACAGGACAAGCGAAGCTTTCTTT. Its translation is CASSAFDRTSEAFF.

This clonotype was observed a handful of times. The rearrangement uses TRBV5-1 and TRBJ1-1, with D possibly being TRBD1 (6 bases). V was pared by 4 bases and J by 1 base, with 14 bases between. Germline-derived CDR1 and CDR2 are SGHRS and YFSETQ. This CDR3 is 15 amino acids long. CDR3 amino acids: CASSMNGGKNTEAFF. The CDR3 DNA sequence: TGCGCCAGCAGCATGAATGGGGGCAAGAACACTGAAGCTTTCTTT.

This clonotype was found many times. The CDR3 coding sequence is TGCAGTGCTAGAGCGGGATTCTCCTACAATGAGCAGTTCTTC. As protein: CSARAGFSYNEQFF. V is TRBV20-1 and J is TRBJ2-1; tentative D call: TRBD2 (5 bases). Per the germline V gene, CDR1 is DFQATT and CDR2 is SNEGSKA (reference sequence). The CDR3 loop spans 14 amino acids. V gave up 1 base and J gave up 0 bases, with 7 bases separating them.

A word on this clonotype: It may be a read error: a sequence one base away is much more abundant. V is TRBV12-3 or TRBV12-4 and J is TRBJ2-2; a weak D match, TRBD2 (5 bases). CDR3 size: 15 residues. The CDR3 reads CASSSDSKNTGELLF. The CDR3 region has the DNA TGTGCCAGCAGCTCGGACTCAAAGAACACCGGGGAGCTGCTTTTT.

The table lists this clonotype with many counts. V gene TRBV28 combines with J gene TRBJ2-7; TRBD2 matches 9 bases. Germline V gene data show CDR1 as MDHEN and CDR2 as SYDVKM. This CDR3 has 14 amino acids. V lost 6 bases to trimming and J lost 3 bases; unmatched junction nucleotides: 6. CDR3 nucleotide sequence: TGTGCCAGCAGCTTAGGGACTAGCAGCTACGAGCAGTACTTC. Encoded protein: CASSLGTSSYEQYF.

At least ten counts were recorded for this clonotype. The V call is TRBV3-1, the J call TRBJ2-1; 10 bases are a match to TRBD2. The junction had 9 bases not matched to a gene; V was cut back by 0 bases and J by 1 base. This CDR3 has 19 residues. Germline V gene sequence: CDR1 LGHDT, CDR2 YNNKEL (reference sequence). The CDR3 region is CASSQERDPGLASYNEQFF. In nucleotides, the CDR3 is TGTGCCAGCAGCCAAGAAAGGGACCCGGGACTAGCGTCCTACAATGAGCAGTTCTTC.

This clonotype was detected many times. V usage is TRBV5-1 and J usage is TRBJ2-3, with D perhaps being TRBD1 or TRBD2 (5 bases each). In germline, CDR1 is SGHRS, CDR2 YFSETQ. V lost 3 bases to trimming and J lost 2 bases, with 10 bases between them. This CDR3 is 14 amino acids long. The CDR3 DNA sequence: TGCGCCAGCAGCTCAGGGACCTTCACAGATACGCAGTATTTT. It encodes CASSSGTFTDTQYF.

This clonotype has a count of ten or more. The V call is TRBV2, the J call TRBJ2-5; D not certain. The CDR3 spans 12 residues. Trimming cost V 3 bases and J 4 bases, with 6 bases left between them. In germline, CDR1 is SNHLY, CDR2 FYNNEI. The CDR3 region is CASSDWVETQYF. CDR3 nucleotide sequence: TGTGCCAGCAGTGACTGGGTAGAGACCCAGTACTTC. Full variable domain (rest looked up from reference TRBV2 and TRBJ2-5): EPEVTQTPSHQVTQMGQEVILRCVPISNHLYFYWYRQILGQKVEFLVSFYNNEISEKSEIFDDQFSVERPDGSNFTLKIRSTKLEDSAMYFCASSDWVETQYFGPGTRLLVL.

This clonotype showed up just a few times. This rearrangement joins TRBV5-1 to TRBJ1-2; D gene uncertain. V gave up 0 bases and J gave up 0 bases, with 12 bases separating them. Germline-derived CDR1 and CDR2 are SGHRS and YFSETQ. There are 16 residues in the CDR3. The CDR3: CASSLDSQVANYGYTF. CDR3 nucleotides: TGCGCCAGCAGCTTGGATTCGCAGGTAGCTAACTATGGCTACACCTTC. Together with reference TRBV5-1 and TRBJ1-2, the CDR3 gives the full variable domain: KAGVTQTPRYLIKTRGQQVTLSCSPISGHRSVSWYQQTPGQGLQFLFEYFSETQRNKGNFPGRFSGRQFSNSRSEMNVSTLELGDSALYLCASSLDSQVANYGYTFGSGTRLTVV.

To note about this clonotype: This may arise from a read error, as a much more abundant clone is one base away. The chain uses TRBV11-3 and TRBJ2-5; possible D gene TRBD2, 7 bases. Looked up from germline, CDR1 is SGHNT and CDR2 is YENEEA. The length of the CDR3 is 14 residues. This chain's CDR3 is CASSLGGVQETLYF. Written as DNA, the CDR3 is TGTGCCAGCAGCCTAGGGGGGGTCCAAGAGACCCTGTACTTC.